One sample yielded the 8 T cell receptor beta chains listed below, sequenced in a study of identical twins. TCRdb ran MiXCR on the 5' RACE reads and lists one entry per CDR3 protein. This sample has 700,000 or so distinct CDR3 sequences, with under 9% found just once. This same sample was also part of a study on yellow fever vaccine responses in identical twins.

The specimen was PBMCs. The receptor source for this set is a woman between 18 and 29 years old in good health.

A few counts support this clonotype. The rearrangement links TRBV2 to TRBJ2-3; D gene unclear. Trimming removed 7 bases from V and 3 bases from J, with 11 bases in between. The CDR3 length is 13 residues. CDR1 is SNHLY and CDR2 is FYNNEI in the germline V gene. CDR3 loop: CASIKVGTDTQYF. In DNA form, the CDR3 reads TGTGCCAGCATAAAGGTGGGAACAGATACGCAGTATTTT.

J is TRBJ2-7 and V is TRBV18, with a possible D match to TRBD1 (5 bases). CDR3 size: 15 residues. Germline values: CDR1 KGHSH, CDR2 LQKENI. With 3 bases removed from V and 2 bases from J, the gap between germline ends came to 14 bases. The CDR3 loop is CASSPDSSATYEQYF. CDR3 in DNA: TGTGCCAGCTCACCCGACAGTTCCGCAACCTACGAGCAGTACTTC.

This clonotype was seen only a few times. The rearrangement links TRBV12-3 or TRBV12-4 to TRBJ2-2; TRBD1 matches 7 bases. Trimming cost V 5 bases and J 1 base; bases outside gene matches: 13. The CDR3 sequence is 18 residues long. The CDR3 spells CASSQTVTGVKNTGELFF. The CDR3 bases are TGTGCCAGCAGTCAAACCGTTACAGGGGTTAAGAACACCGGGGAGCTGTTTTTT.

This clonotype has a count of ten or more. CDR3 nucleotide sequence: TGTGCCAGCAGTGCCGTTCCAACTAGCGGACTACAAGAGACCCAGTACTTC. Translation: CASSAVPTSGLQETQYF. V is TRBV6-1 and J is TRBJ2-5, with TRBD2 matching 8 bases. There are 17 residues in the CDR3. CDR1 and CDR2 from the germline V gene are MNHNS and SASEGT. V was pared by 4 bases and J by 2 bases, with 12 bases of the junction left unmatched.

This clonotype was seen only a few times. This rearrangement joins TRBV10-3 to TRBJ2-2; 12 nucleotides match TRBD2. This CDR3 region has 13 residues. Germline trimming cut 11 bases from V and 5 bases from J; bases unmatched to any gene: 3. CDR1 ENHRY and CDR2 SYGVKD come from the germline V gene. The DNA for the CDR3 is TGTGCCTCGACTAGCGGGGGTACCGGGGAGCTGTTTTTT. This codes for CASTSGGTGELFF.

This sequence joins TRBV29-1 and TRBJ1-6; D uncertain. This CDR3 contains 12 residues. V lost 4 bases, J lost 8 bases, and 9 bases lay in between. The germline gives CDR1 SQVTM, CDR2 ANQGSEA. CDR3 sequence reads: CSVGDMDSPLHF. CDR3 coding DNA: TGCAGCGTTGGGGATATGGATTCACCCCTCCACTTT.

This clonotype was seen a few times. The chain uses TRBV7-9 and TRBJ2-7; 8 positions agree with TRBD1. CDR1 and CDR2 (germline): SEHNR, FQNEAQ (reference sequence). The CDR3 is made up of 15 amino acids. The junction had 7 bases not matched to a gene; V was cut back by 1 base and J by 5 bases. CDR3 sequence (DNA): TGTGCCAGCAGCTTAGAGGTGGGACAGGCTGACGAGCAGTACTTC. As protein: CASSLEVGQADEQYF.

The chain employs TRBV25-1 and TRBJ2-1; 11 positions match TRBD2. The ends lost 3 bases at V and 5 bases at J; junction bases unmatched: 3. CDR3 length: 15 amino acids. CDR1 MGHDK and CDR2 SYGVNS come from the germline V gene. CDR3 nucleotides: TGTGCCAGCAGTGAGCCGGGACTAGCGGACAATGAGCAGTTCTTC. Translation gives CASSEPGLADNEQFF.